Below, 30 T cell receptor beta chains from the same sample are listed, as sequenced in a study of blood T cell repertoires in COVID-19. Method: immunoSEQ multiplex PCR; TCRdb's copy keeps in-frame clones and lacks some. The sample lists under 85,000 clones; over 75% were seen once. The sample comprised peripheral blood. All receptors derive from a man between 50 and 59 years old with acute or convalescent COVID-19.

The chain joins TRBV5-1 to TRBJ1-5; D not certain. CDR1 and CDR2 (germline): SGHRS, YFSETQ. The CDR3 sequence is 15 residues long. Trimming shortened V by 2 bases and J by 3 bases, and 12 bases separated the two germline ends. As DNA, the CDR3 is TGCGCCAGCAGCTTAGAGGGAGTAAACAATCAGCCCCAGCATTTT. The encoded protein is CASSLEGVNNQPQHF.

This chain links TRBV7-8 with TRBJ2-7; TRBD1 agrees at 8 bases. Losses at the gene ends were 5 bases for V and 8 bases for J; bases not matched to a gene: 11. Germline V gives CDR1 SGHVS, CDR2 FQNEAQ. The CDR3 extends over 14 amino acids. The CDR3 DNA reads as TGTGCCAGCAGCCTAAGCAGGGGGCAGGGCCAGCAGTACTTC. This codes for CASSLSRGQGQQYF.

The chain is built from TRBV27 and TRBJ1-5; D is ambiguous. The CDR3 spans 14 residues. V gave up 1 base and J gave up 1 base, with 5 bases separating them. Germline CDR1 and CDR2: MNHEY and SMNVEV (reference sequence). This chain's CDR3 is CASSLFASNQPQHF. CDR3 DNA sequence: TGTGCCAGCAGTTTATTCGCGAGCAATCAGCCCCAGCATTTT.

The rearrangement uses TRBV10-3 and TRBJ2-5; D perhaps matches TRBD2 (5 bases). This CDR3 spans 13 amino acids. V was cut by 5 bases and J by 5 bases, with 12 bases left in between. The germline V gene encodes CDR1 ENHRY and CDR2 SYGVKD. Written as DNA, the CDR3 is TGTGCCATCAGTTGGGAGTTTGGGGAGACCCAGTACTTC. It encodes CAISWEFGETQYF.

The genes are TRBV7-2 and TRBJ1-2; D ambiguous. The germline V gene encodes CDR1 SGHTA and CDR2 FQGNSA. Trimming took 1 base from V and 2 from J, leaving 5 bases between them. CDR3 length equals 13 residues. The CDR3, as DNA: TGTGCCAGCAGCTTAGACGGGAACTATGGCTACACCTTC. It codes for CASSLDGNYGYTF.

This clone was found once. The same CDR3 arises from other DNA sequences in this sample as well. The V and J genes are TRBV28 and TRBJ2-2; TRBD2 aligns across 7 bases. The CDR3 runs to 15 residues. The J segment lost 0 bases and the V segment lost 2 bases, leaving 0 bases of the junction unmatched. The V gene's germline CDR1 is MDHEN and CDR2 SYDVKM. CDR3 protein: CASSLGGANTGELFF. The DNA for the CDR3 is TGTGCCAGCAGTTTAGGGGGGGCGAACACCGGGGAGCTGTTTTTT.

The chain joins TRBV6-5 to TRBJ1-1; D gene ambiguous. CDR3 length: 13 residues. Trimming removed 5 bases at V and 7 bases at J, with 14 bases between. Germline CDR1 MNHEY, CDR2 SVGAGI. CDR3 sequence: CASSPPGPSEAFF. The CDR3 region has the DNA TGTGCCAGCAGTCCACCGGGTCCCAGTGAAGCTTTCTTT.

This clone came up a few times. The chain employs TRBV6-1 and TRBJ2-7; 9 nucleotides align to TRBD2. V trimming: 3 bases; J trimming: 6 bases; junction bases outside the gene matches: 6. This CDR3 region has 14 residues. Germline CDR1 is MNHNS and CDR2 is SASEGT. CDR3 sequence reads: CASSDRGGASEQYF. CDR3 sequence (DNA): TGTGCCAGCAGTGATCGCGGGGGGGCCTCCGAGCAGTACTTC.

The rearrangement uses TRBV12-3 or TRBV12-4 and TRBJ1-1; no clear D gene. The V end lost 3 bases, the J end lost 1 base, and 6 bases lay between the germline ends. This CDR3 spans 13 amino acids. The CDR3 here is CASSFLQNTEAFF. CDR3 DNA sequence: TGTGCCAGCAGTTTTTTACAGAACACTGAAGCTTTCTTT.

The chain combines TRBV11-2 with TRBJ1-3; D may be TRBD1 (5 bases). Between the trimmed V and J ends, which lost 5 bases and 4 bases, there was a span of 15 bases. This CDR3 comprises 15 residues. CDR1 is SGHAT and CDR2 is FQNNGV in the germline V gene. CDR3 DNA sequence: TGTGCCAGCAGCCCCGGAGCGGGGCGAGGAAACACCATATATTTT. It encodes CASSPGAGRGNTIYF.

This clone was seen a handful of times. V usage is TRBV5-1 and J usage is TRBJ1-2; 7 nucleotides line up with TRBD1. Germline CDR1 and CDR2: SGHRS and YFSETQ. Unmatched junction bases numbered 2, after V lost 1 base and J lost 5 bases. CDR3 length: 13 amino acids. The CDR3, as DNA: TGCGCCAGCAGCTTGACAGGGGAGTATGGCTACACCTTC. The encoded protein is CASSLTGEYGYTF. Supplemented by reference TRBV5-1 and TRBJ1-2, the full variable domain reads KAGVTQTPRYLIKTRGQQVTLSCSPISGHRSVSWYQQTPGQGLQFLFEYFSETQRNKGNFPGRFSGRQFSNSRSEMNVSTLELGDSALYLCASSLTGEYGYTFGSGTRLTVV.

This chain links TRBV27 with TRBJ2-7, with D perhaps TRBD1 (5 bases). V was pared by 6 bases and J by 2 bases, with 14 bases between. CDR3 length: 14 residues. CDR1 and CDR2 from the germline V gene are MNHEY and SMNVEV (reference sequence). The CDR3 bases are TGTGCCAGCAGGTTTACAGGACCTACCTACGAGCAGTACTTC. This translates into CASRFTGPTYEQYF.

This clone came up a few times. This chain joins TRBV7-9 and TRBJ2-6, with D tentatively TRBD1 (5 bases). V lost 5 bases and J 3 bases, leaving 11 bases between the germline ends. Germline V gene data show CDR1 as SEHNR and CDR2 as FQNEAQ (reference sequence). This CDR3 region has 15 residues. For the CDR3, the DNA is TGTGCCAGCAGCCCGCAGGGAAGTGGGGCCAACGTCCTGACTTTC. Translation: CASSPQGSGANVLTF. Using reference TRBV7-9 and TRBJ2-6 for the parts outside the CDR3, the full variable domain is DTGVSQNPRHKITKRGQNVTFRCDPISEHNRLYWYRQTLGQGPEFLTYFQNEAQLEKSRLLSDRFSAERPKGSFSTLEIQRTEQGDSAMYLCASSPQGSGANVLTFGAGSRLTVL.

The chain employs TRBV19 and TRBJ1-1; 10 bases fit TRBD1. With 7 bases clipped from V and 2 bases from J, the junction kept 4 bases outside the gene matches. This CDR3 spans 14 amino acids. The germline V gene encodes CDR1 LNHDA and CDR2 SQIVND (reference sequence). DNA of the CDR3: TGTGCCAGTACCTGGGACAGGGGTAACACTGAAGCTTTCTTT. This gives the protein CASTWDRGNTEAFF.

The chain employs TRBV7-7 and TRBJ2-1; 10 bases fit TRBD2. The germline V gene encodes CDR1 SSHAT and CDR2 FNYEAQ (reference sequence). J lost 6 bases, V lost 1 base, and 3 bases had no gene match. The CDR3 totals 15 residues. CDR3 region: CASSLGSSGSNEQFF. Written as DNA, the CDR3 is TGTGCCAGCAGCTTAGGCTCTAGCGGGAGCAATGAGCAGTTCTTC.

This clone was found a few times. V and J are TRBV7-9 and TRBJ2-7; D might be TRBD2 (6 bases). The CDR3 has 15 amino acids. Germline-derived CDR1 and CDR2 are SEHNR and FQNEAQ (reference sequence). V lost 2 bases to trimming and J lost 3 bases, with 14 bases between them. The CDR3 DNA follows: TGTGCCAGCAGCTTAACCGGGGCGGGGAACTACGAGCAGTACTTC. Protein sequence: CASSLTGAGNYEQYF.

The rearrangement uses TRBV27 and TRBJ1-6; D unresolved. The germline CDR1 and CDR2 sequences are MNHEY and SMNVEV (reference sequence). The CDR3 is made up of 12 amino acids. With 8 bases removed from V and 7 bases from J, the gap between germline ends came to 9 bases. In DNA, the CDR3 is TGTGCCAGCTCCACTGTCAATTCACCCCTCCACTTT. The encoded protein is CASSTVNSPLHF.

The chain couples TRBV6-5 to TRBJ2-3; D is ambiguous. Germline CDR1 MNHEY, CDR2 SVGAGI. This CDR3 has 13 amino acids. The ends were cut back, 8 bases at V and 4 bases at J, with 13 bases in the middle. CDR3 in amino acids: CASGSGRSDTQYF. CDR3 DNA: TGTGCCAGCGGTTCAGGTCGGTCAGATACGCAGTATTTT.

The chain links TRBV12-5 to TRBJ1-1; D may be TRBD1 (5 bases). This CDR3 has 15 amino acids. With 4 bases removed from V and 4 bases from J, the gap between germline ends came to 16 bases. Germline V gene sequence: CDR1 LGHNT, CDR2 FRNRAP. The CDR3 reads CASGSTRDSSTEAFF. In DNA form, the CDR3 reads TGTGCTAGTGGTTCGACCCGAGACAGCTCCACTGAAGCTTTCTTT.

V usage is TRBV25-1 and J usage is TRBJ2-3; TRBD1 might be the D (6 bases). The length of the CDR3 is 14 residues. The V and J ends lost 3 bases and 3 bases respectively, with 10 bases between them. CDR1 MGHDK and CDR2 SYGVNS come from the germline V gene. CDR3 in DNA: TGTGCCAGCAGTGATAGGACAGAGACAGATACGCAGTATTTT. Translation gives CASSDRTETDTQYF.

This chain joins TRBV18 and TRBJ2-5; perhaps TRBD1 as D (6 bases). V lost 6 bases, J lost 1 base, and 15 bases lay in between. The CDR3 runs to 15 residues. Germline lookup yields CDR1 KGHSH and CDR2 LQKENI. CDR3 loop: CASSLRTDIQETQYF. The CDR3 DNA sequence: TGTGCCAGCTCCCTCAGGACAGACATCCAAGAGACCCAGTACTTC. The whole variable domain, filled in from reference TRBV18 and TRBJ2-5, reads NAGVMQNPRHLVRRRGQEARLRCSPMKGHSHVYWYRQLPEEGLKFMVYLQKENIIDESGMPKERFSAEFPKEGPSILRIQQVVRGDSAAYFCASSLRTDIQETQYFGPGTRLLVL.

The chain joins TRBV5-1 to TRBJ2-1; 11 bases fit TRBD1. The ends lost 4 bases at V and 7 bases at J; junction bases unmatched: 7. The CDR3 spans 15 residues. Germline V gene sequence: CDR1 SGHRS, CDR2 YFSETQ. The CDR3 coding sequence is TGCGCCAGCAGCGCCGGGACAGGGGGTGGGAATGAGCAGTTCTTC. Protein: CASSAGTGGGNEQFF.

This sequence joins TRBV5-1 and TRBJ1-5; no clear D gene. This CDR3 is built from 15 residues. CDR1 is SGHRS and CDR2 is YFSETQ in the germline V gene. V was cut by 0 bases and J by 3 bases, with 10 bases left in between. Written as DNA, the CDR3 is TGCGCCAGCAGCTTGGGAACCAGAAACAATCAGCCCCAGCATTTT. Translating gives CASSLGTRNNQPQHF.

Only one count was recorded for this clone. This chain uses TRBV7-2 with TRBJ1-2; 12 bases line up with TRBD1. Looked up from germline, CDR1 is SGHTA and CDR2 is FQGNSA. Germline trimming cut 6 bases from V and 7 bases from J; bases unmatched to any gene: 6. This CDR3 has 14 amino acids. The CDR3 region is CASRTGTGGSGYTF. The CDR3 DNA reads TGTGCCAGCAGGACTGGGACAGGGGGCAGTGGCTACACCTTC. The full variable domain, rest sourced from reference TRBV7-2 and TRBJ1-2, is GAGVSQSPSNKVTEKGKDVELRCDPISGHTALYWYRQSLGQGLEFLIYFQGNSAPDKSGLPSDRFSAERTGGSVSTLTIQRTQQEDSAVYLCASRTGTGGSGYTFGSGTRLTVV.

The chain links TRBV6-1 to TRBJ1-6; D unresolved. The CDR3 spans 11 residues. CDR1 is MNHNS and CDR2 is SASEGT in the germline V gene. The V end was cut by 0 bases, the J end by 13 bases, with 4 bases between. This CDR3 reads CASSEANPLHF. The DNA for the CDR3 is TGTGCCAGCAGTGAAGCCAATCCCCTCCACTTT.

This chain links TRBV5-4 with TRBJ1-2; 9 bases are a match to TRBD1. V shed 2 bases and J 8 bases; nucleotides not matched to a gene: 4. Germline CDR1 is SGHNT and CDR2 is YYREEE (reference sequence). The CDR3 has 13 residues. The CDR3 loop reads CASSLQGARGYTF. The CDR3 DNA reads TGTGCCAGCAGCTTACAGGGGGCGCGCGGCTACACCTTC.

The chain combines TRBV9 with TRBJ2-1; 10 bases map to TRBD2. CDR1 SGDLS and CDR2 YYNGEE come from the germline V gene. Losses at the gene ends were 3 bases for V and 4 bases for J; bases not matched to a gene: 4. This CDR3 contains 15 residues. This CDR3 is CASSALAGAYNEQFF. The DNA of the CDR3 is TGTGCCAGCAGCGCCCTAGCGGGGGCATACAATGAGCAGTTCTTC. Complete variable domain (other parts from reference TRBV9 and TRBJ2-1): DSGVTQTPKHLITATGQRVTLRCSPRSGDLSVYWYQQSLDQGLQFLIQYYNGEERAKGNILERFSAQQFPDLHSELNLSSLELGDSALYFCASSALAGAYNEQFFGPGTRLTVL.

This chain links TRBV4-3 with TRBJ2-7, with D possibly TRBD2 on 5 matching bases. CDR1 is LGHNA, CDR2 YSLEER, per germline. The CDR3 spans 16 residues. Trimming took off 2 bases at V and 1 base at J, with 15 bases between the two ends. DNA for the CDR3: TGCGCCAGCAGCCAAAGGTTTGAGGGTTGGTCCTACGAGCAGTACTTC. Translated: CASSQRFEGWSYEQYF.

The chain recombines TRBV14 with TRBJ1-1; 7 nucleotides align to TRBD1. V shed 1 base and J 4 bases; nucleotides not matched to a gene: 3. Germline V gene sequence: CDR1 SGHDN, CDR2 FVKESK. The CDR3 consists of 14 residues. For the CDR3, the DNA is TGTGCCAGCAGCCAAGCGTCAGGGGGCACTGAAGCTTTCTTT. Translated, it gives CASSQASGGTEAFF.

This clone was found once. The chain recombines TRBV10-1 with TRBJ2-7; 8 nucleotides line up with TRBD1. V lost 5 bases, J lost 5 bases, and 2 bases stayed unmatched. The CDR3 has 12 amino acids. Per germline, CDR1 WNHNN and CDR2 SYGVQD (reference sequence). CDR3 sequence reads: CASSTTGDEQYF. The CDR3 DNA is TGCGCCAGCAGTACGACAGGGGACGAGCAGTACTTC.